This TCR beta chain was recovered during a study of OX40 agonist ivuxolimab in advanced cancers. V was pared by 2 bases and J by 6 bases, with 11 bases between. Germline assignment: CDR1 SNHLY and CDR2 FYNNEI. This CDR3 has 13 residues. TCRdb's copy holds only in-frame clones and misses some; the assay was immunoSEQ multiplex PCR. The data hold around 38,000 clones, with roughly 80% observed a single time. The sequencing used CD4+ or CD8+ T cells sorted from blood, collected in a trial of the OX40 agonist ivuxolimab. This sequence joins TRBV2 and TRBJ2-7; D possibly corresponds to TRBD1 (5 bases). This receptor was taken from an adult with an advanced solid tumor such as melanoma, head and neck, liver or kidney cancer. The CDR3 nucleotides are TGTGCCAGCAGTGAAAGGCAAGGGGTCGAGCAGTACTTC. Protein sequence: CASSERQGVEQYF.